These 6 T cell receptor beta chains share one sample of origin, sequenced in a study of healthy donors' naive CD4 and CD8 T cells. Starting from around 500 ng of total RNA, TCR libraries were made with linear amplification. TCRdb reanalysed the reads using MiXCR and keeps one entry per CDR3 protein. The sample includes approximately 200,000 distinct CDR3 sequences, about 70% of them seen just once. Sequenced sample: naive CD4+ and CD8+ T cells sorted from blood, pooled from several donors. The receptors derive from a pool of human donors in good health; the sample pools cells from several healthy donors.

The rearrangement joins TRBV29-1 to TRBJ1-1, with 12 bases that match TRBD1. The CDR3 is 11 amino acids. The germline gives CDR1 SQVTM, CDR2 ANQGSEA. With V trimmed by 4 bases and J by 11 bases, 2 bases remained unmatched. CDR3 in amino acids: CSVGDRGQAFF. The CDR3, as DNA: TGCAGCGTTGGGGACAGGGGGCAGGCTTTCTTT.

This chain joins TRBV6-5 and TRBJ2-1; D is ambiguous. V dropped 4 bases and J dropped 5 bases, with 3 bases sitting between them. The CDR3 runs to 11 residues. CDR1 is MNHEY, CDR2 SVGAGI, per germline. CDR3 in amino acids: CASSSNNEQFF. DNA for the CDR3: TGTGCCAGCAGTTCCAACAATGAGCAGTTCTTC.

This clonotype was recorded a few times. The chain joins TRBV27 to TRBJ1-5; TRBD1 is a possible D gene (5 bases). The CDR3 spans 15 residues. Trimming removed 2 bases at V and 3 bases at J, with 11 bases between. Germline V gene data show CDR1 as MNHEY and CDR2 as SMNVEV (reference sequence). This CDR3 reads CASSLGGATNQPQHF. The CDR3 region has the DNA TGTGCCAGCAGTTTAGGCGGGGCTACCAATCAGCCCCAGCATTTT.

This chain joins TRBV12-3 or TRBV12-4 and TRBJ2-1; a possible D gene is TRBD1 (5 bases). The ends were cut back, 7 bases at V and 6 bases at J, with 19 bases in the middle. The CDR3 is made up of 15 amino acids. CDR3 protein: CASTQTATFLNEQFF. CDR3 coding DNA: TGTGCCAGCACCCAGACAGCCACCTTTCTCAATGAGCAGTTCTTC.

The J gene is TRBJ1-2, the V gene TRBV29-1; TRBD1 matches at 9 bases. The CDR3 length is 13 residues. Germline loops: CDR1 SQVTM, CDR2 ANQGSEA. Losses at the gene ends were 5 bases for V and 3 bases for J; bases not matched to a gene: 4. The CDR3 DNA reads TGCAGCGTTTCCCGGGACAGGGACTATGGCTACACCTTC. Translation: CSVSRDRDYGYTF.

The rearrangement uses TRBV5-6 and TRBJ2-1; 10 bases fit TRBD2. The CDR3 extends over 18 amino acids. V lost 1 base to trimming and J lost 2 bases; unmatched junction nucleotides: 9. Germline CDR1 and CDR2: SGHDT and YYEEEE. The CDR3 sequence is CASSLSSGRPSPYNEQFF. The CDR3 bases are TGTGCCAGCAGCTTGTCTAGCGGGAGACCGAGCCCCTACAATGAGCAGTTCTTC.